The source of this T cell receptor (beta chain) is a study of T cell responses to AZD1222 COVID-19 vaccine. Study background: Researchers grouped second doses given at about 4 or about 12 weeks into one pool. Study-level findings and limits: Per reports, nearly half of all spike-specific TCRs target regions that are unmutated in variants. Dominant CD4 TCR responses targeted spike regions 160-218 and 743-854. White British people made up most donors, females outnumbered males, and clonal diversity was possibly underestimated.

A remark on this clone: Its antigen remains unknown.

Germline CDR1 reads SGHRS; CDR2 reads YFSETQ. This CDR3 contains 18 residues. Trimming removed 0 bases from V and 1 base from J; junction bases left unmatched: 8. The repertoire was sequenced with immunoSEQ multiplex PCR; TCRdb's copy has only in-frame clones and lacks some. The sample has some 130,000 clones; over 90% are singletons. The V call is TRBV5-1, the J call TRBJ2-1, with TRBD1 matching 9 bases. This receptor was taken from an adult in good health. The sequenced sample was peripheral blood, obtained on day 0 of AZD1222 vaccination. The chain's CDR3 is CASSLAGGQGRSYNEQFF. The CDR3 DNA reads TGCGCCAGCAGCTTGGCCGGGGGACAGGGACGATCCTACAATGAGCAGTTCTTC.